This T cell receptor (beta chain) was retrieved from a study of Ad26.COV2.S vaccination and SARS-CoV-2 variants. Study-level background: Doses of Ad26.COV2.S were injected into muscle once or twice, 56 days apart.

Method: immunoSEQ multiplex PCR; TCRdb's copy keeps in-frame clones and lacks some. The sample consists of 400,000 to 500,000 clones, 88% of them appearing once. Trimming cost V 0 bases and J 3 bases, with 9 bases left between them. The CDR3 has 14 residues. The germline gives CDR1 LGHNA, CDR2 YSLEER. Regarding treatment: some 20 received Ad26.COV2.S at low or high dose, single or two shots; five or six received placebo; per-sample allocation not given. Material that was analyzed had been drawn on day 63 after the first vaccine or placebo injection. The chain uses TRBV4-3 and TRBJ2-7, with D hard to call. This sequence originates from a person aged 18-65 years who received the Ad26.COV2.S COVID-19 vaccine or a placebo. The sample consisted of peripheral blood, taken in a trial of Ad26.COV2.S vaccine versus placebo. CDR3 region: CASSQDNSFYEQYF. The DNA for the CDR3 is TGCGCCAGCAGCCAAGATAACAGCTTCTACGAGCAGTACTTC.